Shown below are 21 T cell receptor beta chains from a single sample sequenced in a study of T cell changes during pregnancy in multiple sclerosis. The method was immunoSEQ multiplex PCR; TCRdb's version includes in-frame clones alone and lacks a portion of them. Here the sample spans about 88,000 clones, 92% being singletons. Sample: peripheral blood, taken in the first trimester of pregnancy. The receptors here all came from a female donor with multiple sclerosis, enrolled in a pregnancy study.

The chain employs TRBV27 and TRBJ2-4; 9 bases agree with TRBD1. Germline CDR1 reads MNHEY; CDR2 reads SMNVEV (reference sequence). The V and J ends lost 6 bases and 1 base, in that order; junction bases with no gene match: 7. There are 16 residues in the CDR3. The CDR3 nucleotides read TGTGCCAGCAGCCAGCGACAGGGGGAGGCCAAAAACATTCAGTACTTC. Translation: CASSQRQGEAKNIQYF.

Here the CDR3 DNA reads TGTGCCAGCAGCTTAGGGACAGGGGGCAACGGGGAGCTGTTTTTT. As protein: CASSLGTGGNGELFF. The chain links TRBV7-3 to TRBJ2-2; TRBD1 agrees at 12 bases. This CDR3 has 15 residues. The germline CDR1 and CDR2 sequences are SGHTA and FQGTGA. With V trimmed by 2 bases and J by 7 bases, 2 bases remained unmatched.

The gene calls are TRBV7-6 and TRBJ2-5, with 7 positions matching TRBD2. Germline assignment: CDR1 SGHVS and CDR2 FNYEAQ. This CDR3 has 17 residues. V lost 1 base to trimming and J lost 2 bases; unmatched junction nucleotides: 10. The CDR3 loop is CASSLDPSSGLQETQYF. As DNA, the CDR3 is TGTGCCAGCAGCTTAGACCCATCTAGCGGCCTTCAAGAGACCCAGTACTTC. The whole variable domain, remainder taken from reference TRBV7-6 and TRBJ2-5, is GAGVSQSPRYKVTKRGQDVALRCDPISGHVSLYWYRQALGQGPEFLTYFNYEAQQDKSGLPNDRFSAERPEGSISTLTIQRTEQRDSAMYRCASSLDPSSGLQETQYFGPGTRLLVL.

The chain employs TRBV5-1 and TRBJ2-3; D remains ambiguous. Trimming left V 4 bases short and J 2 bases short, with 14 bases between. From germline, CDR1 is SGHRS and CDR2 YFSETQ. This CDR3 spans 15 amino acids. The CDR3 DNA reads TGCGCCAGCAGCCGTGTGCCGCGAATCACAGATACGCAGTATTTT. Translating gives CASSRVPRITDTQYF.

The J gene is TRBJ2-1, the V gene TRBV5-8, with a tentative D call TRBD2 (5 bases). Germline CDR1 and CDR2: SGHTS and YDEGEE. The CDR3 covers 16 residues. The germline V and J ends were trimmed by 6 bases and 1 base, with 17 bases remaining between them. The CDR3 sequence is CASTTDPGGSYNEQFF. For the CDR3, the DNA is TGTGCCAGCACCACCGACCCAGGAGGATCCTACAATGAGCAGTTCTTC.

The chain combines TRBV6-1 with TRBJ2-1; TRBD2 aligns across 9 bases. CDR3 length equals 13 residues. The V and J ends lost 2 bases and 11 bases, in that order; junction bases with no gene match: 4. Germline V gives CDR1 MNHNS, CDR2 SASEGT. The CDR3 DNA follows: TGTGCCAGCAGTGAAAGCCTAGCGGGGAAGCAGTTCTTC. Its protein is CASSESLAGKQFF.

J is TRBJ2-1 and V is TRBV28; TRBD1 matches 8 bases. Germline-derived CDR1 and CDR2 are MDHEN and SYDVKM. Trimming cost V 6 bases and J 9 bases; bases outside gene matches: 10. The CDR3 runs to 14 residues. CDR3 nucleotides: TGTGCCAGCAGCTTTTTACTAGGGACAGGTGAGCAGTTCTTC. Translating it yields CASSFLLGTGEQFF.

This chain links TRBV4-2 with TRBJ2-1, with a possible D match to TRBD2 (5 bases). Deletions cut 4 bases from V and 9 bases from J, with 13 bases between. CDR1 is LGHNA, CDR2 YNFKEQ, per germline. The CDR3 length is 13 residues. Written as DNA, the CDR3 is TGTGCCAGCAGCCCAACCCTAGAGGGTGAGCAGTTCTTC. Amino acid sequence: CASSPTLEGEQFF.

V is TRBV27 and J is TRBJ2-7, with D perhaps TRBD1 (6 bases). V was pared by 6 bases and J by 1 base, with 22 bases between. The CDR3 is 17 amino acids. In germline, CDR1 is MNHEY, CDR2 SMNVEV (reference sequence). The CDR3 loop reads CASSLRSITGMSYEQYF. The CDR3, as DNA: TGTGCCAGCAGCCTTAGGAGTATCACAGGGATGTCCTACGAGCAGTACTTC.

The V gene is TRBV10-2, the J gene TRBJ2-3; D is unresolved. Deletions cut 4 bases from V and 0 bases from J, with 17 bases between. CDR1 and CDR2 (germline): WSHSY, SAAADI. The CDR3 covers 17 residues. CDR3 nucleotides: TGCGCCAGCAGTGCCCACTTTGAAGCGACTAGCACAGATACGCAGTATTTT. Protein: CASSAHFEATSTDTQYF.

This rearrangement joins TRBV7-9 to TRBJ2-7; D perhaps matches TRBD2 (5 bases). V lost 1 base to trimming and J lost 6 bases, with 16 bases between them. The CDR3 length is 15 residues. The V gene's germline CDR1 is SEHNR and CDR2 FQNEAQ (reference sequence). The CDR3 region is CASSLVARGLGEQYF. CDR3 coding DNA: TGTGCCAGCAGCTTAGTCGCTCGGGGTTTGGGCGAGCAGTACTTC.

The V gene is TRBV19, the J gene TRBJ2-7, with 10 bases lining up with TRBD1. V lost 5 bases, J lost 5 bases, and 15 bases stayed unmatched. The CDR3 consists of 17 residues. The germline V gene encodes CDR1 LNHDA and CDR2 SQIVND (reference sequence). The CDR3 reads CASSPLGGQGPADEQYF. The DNA of the CDR3 is TGTGCCAGTAGTCCTCTGGGGGGACAGGGGCCGGCCGACGAGCAGTACTTC.

The rearrangement joins TRBV7-9 to TRBJ2-1, with 10 bases that match TRBD2. The CDR3 sequence is 15 residues long. Germline V lookup: CDR1 SEHNR, CDR2 FQNEAQ (reference sequence). With 4 bases clipped from V and 8 bases from J, the junction kept 8 bases outside the gene matches. The CDR3 DNA reads TGTGCCAGCAGCTCGACTAGCGGGTCGGCGGATGAGCAGTTCTTC. As protein: CASSSTSGSADEQFF.

The chain uses TRBV2 and TRBJ2-5; D possibly corresponds to TRBD1 (5 bases). CDR3 length: 14 residues. Germline lookup yields CDR1 SNHLY and CDR2 FYNNEI. V was clipped by 4 bases and J by 2 bases, with 11 bases between them. DNA for the CDR3: TGTGCCAGCAGTGGTGGGGCAGTTCAAGAGACCCAGTACTTC. Translation: CASSGGAVQETQYF.

This chain uses TRBV9 with TRBJ1-2, with TRBD1 matching over 9 bases. The germline V gene encodes CDR1 SGDLS and CDR2 YYNGEE. CDR3 length: 14 amino acids. The V segment lost 5 bases and the J segment 0 bases; nucleotides outside the gene matches: 2. CDR3 protein: CASRGQGANYGYTF. The CDR3, as DNA: TGTGCCAGCAGGGGACAGGGCGCTAACTATGGCTACACCTTC. Variable domain in full (rest from reference TRBV9 and TRBJ1-2): DSGVTQTPKHLITATGQRVTLRCSPRSGDLSVYWYQQSLDQGLQFLIQYYNGEERAKGNILERFSAQQFPDLHSELNLSSLELGDSALYFCASRGQGANYGYTFGSGTRLTVV.

The chain has TRBV27 and TRBJ2-7, with 7 bases that match TRBD1. This CDR3 has 16 amino acids. The germline CDR1 and CDR2 sequences are MNHEY and SMNVEV (reference sequence). The V and J ends lost 8 bases and 2 bases, in that order; junction bases with no gene match: 15. This CDR3 reads CASGFLTPGQTYEQYF. The CDR3 DNA reads TGTGCCAGCGGATTCCTTACTCCGGGACAGACCTACGAGCAGTACTTC.

The chain has TRBV30 and TRBJ1-5; a possible D gene is TRBD1 (6 bases). CDR1 GTSNPN and CDR2 SVGIG come from the germline V gene (reference sequence). V was shortened by 8 bases and J by 0 bases, with 11 bases between the two germline ends. This CDR3 has 13 residues. CDR3 sequence (DNA): TGTGCCCGGGACATATATAGCAATCAGCCCCAGCATTTT. Encoded protein: CARDIYSNQPQHF.

V is TRBV27 and J is TRBJ2-7; 7 bases align to TRBD2. J was trimmed by 2 bases and V by 7 bases; bases with no gene match: 8. The germline CDR1 and CDR2 sequences are MNHEY and SMNVEV (reference sequence). The CDR3 consists of 14 residues. CDR3 coding DNA: TGTGCCAGCACTGATAGCGGGCCACCCTACGAGCAGTACTTC. This codes for CASTDSGPPYEQYF.

This sequence joins TRBV4-3 and TRBJ2-7; TRBD1 matches at 8 bases. The ends lost 3 bases at V and 3 bases at J; junction bases unmatched: 4. Germline V gene sequence: CDR1 LGHNA, CDR2 YSLEER. This CDR3 is 14 amino acids long. CDR3 amino acids: CASSQTQGDYEQYF. CDR3 coding DNA: TGCGCCAGCAGCCAGACACAGGGGGACTACGAGCAGTACTTC.

The genes are TRBV2 and TRBJ2-1, with 8 bases identical to TRBD2. This CDR3 contains 15 residues. Looked up from germline, CDR1 is SNHLY and CDR2 is FYNNEI. The J segment lost 5 bases and the V segment lost 2 bases, leaving 5 bases of the junction unmatched. The CDR3, as DNA: TGTGCCAGCAGTGAAATGGTAGCGGGGCACAATGAGCAGTTCTTC. This gives the protein CASSEMVAGHNEQFF.

The chain has TRBV28 and TRBJ2-7, with 10 bases identical to TRBD1. V shed 7 bases, J shed 6 bases, and the junction held 15 bases outside the gene matches. CDR3 length: 16 residues. In germline, CDR1 is MDHEN, CDR2 SYDVKM. CDR3 bases: TGTGCCAGCACCCCAAGCCCGGGGACAGGGGTAGGCGAGCAGTACTTC. Translated: CASTPSPGTGVGEQYF.